This T cell receptor (beta chain) was captured in a study of T cell responses to AZD1222 COVID-19 vaccine. Study results and limitations: Seropositivity was recorded at baseline in only a handful of AZD1222 recipients. Nearly half of the spike-specific TCRs reportedly recognize variant regions that carry no mutations.

TCRdb's copy holds only in-frame clones and misses some; the assay was immunoSEQ multiplex PCR. In the table there are 130,000 to 150,000 clones, 88% of which are singletons. This clone was picked up one time. As yet, its antigen is unknown. The germline CDR1 and CDR2 sequences are MNHEY and SMNVEV (reference sequence). This CDR3 is built from 16 residues. With V trimmed by 5 bases and J by 4 bases, 11 bases remained unmatched. The J gene is TRBJ2-3, the V gene TRBV27; TRBD2 aligns across 8 bases. This receptor was obtained from an adult in good health. The sample consisted of peripheral blood, taken on day 0 of AZD1222 vaccination. Here the CDR3 DNA reads TGTGCCAGCAGTCGCGCCAACGGGGGGGCGTCAGATACGCAGTATTTT. It specifies CASSRANGGASDTQYF.